These T cell receptor beta chains were read from a single sample in a study of blood T cell repertoires in COVID-19. This table comes from immunoSEQ multiplex PCR, and its TCRdb copy is limited to in-frame clones, with some not included. Found here are 150,000 to 200,000 clones, roughly 80% of them singletons; the top ten hold around 7%. The specimen was peripheral blood. The receptor source for this set is a woman aged 40 to 49 with COVID-19, enrolled during active disease. The CDR3 runs from the conserved cysteine through the conserved F or W. The D gene is left open where the match is weak. Size tells how often a clone was seen (once, few, many) or the class of an expanded clone, and some rows leave it out.

TRBV12-3/TRBV12-4,TRBD1,.,TRBJ1-2,CASSQGQGALGTF,TGTGCCAGCAGCCAGGGACAGGGGGCTCTAGGTACCTTC
TRBV4-1,TRBD1,.,TRBJ2-3,CASSQTGWLDGITQYF,TGCGCCAGCAGCCAGACAGGGTGGTTGGATGGGATCACGCAGTATTTT
TRBV6-1,.,.,TRBJ1-2,CASSEFGGPTF,TGTGCCAGCAGTGAATTCGGGGGGCCCACCTTC
TRBV27,.,once,TRBJ2-1,CASSLSFLYNEQFF,TGTGCCAGCAGTTTATCCTTTTTGTACAATGAGCAGTTCTTC
TRBV10-3,.,.,TRBJ1-3,CAISDPGQGRNTIYF,TGTGCCATCAGTGATCCGGGACAAGGTCGAAACACCATATATTTT
TRBV4-1,TRBD1,.,TRBJ1-3,CASSHASTGQISGNTIYF,TGCGCCAGCAGCCACGCGTCGACGGGACAGATCTCTGGAAACACCATATATTTT
TRBV4-1,.,.,TRBJ2-5,CASSYIGVQETQYF,TGCGCCAGCAGCTACATAGGGGTACAAGAGACCCAGTACTTC
TRBV7-3,.,few,TRBJ2-2,CASGTTNTGELFF,TGTGCCAGCGGGACAACGAACACCGGGGAGCTGTTTTTT
TRBV11-2,TRBD1,.,TRBJ1-5,CASSWPPGQANNQPQHF,TGTGCCAGCAGCTGGCCCCCGGGACAGGCTAACAATCAGCCCCAGCATTTT
TRBV19,TRBD2,.,TRBJ2-5,CATQLRGGETQYF,TGTGCCACTCAACTGCGGGGGGGAGAGACCCAGTACTTC
TRBV9,TRBD1,.,TRBJ1-4,CASSDSTGGNEKLFF,TGTGCCAGCAGCGACTCGACAGGGGGTAATGAAAAACTGTTTTTT
TRBV27,TRBD1,.,TRBJ1-5,CASSWPGQGDYSNQPQHF,TGTGCCAGCAGTTGGCCAGGACAGGGTGACTATAGCAATCAGCCCCAGCATTTT
TRBV28,.,once,TRBJ1-1,CASSFPQNTEAFF,TGTGCCAGCAGTTTTCCCCAGAACACTGAAGCTTTCTTT
TRBV27,TRBD2,few,TRBJ2-1,CASSLSGTTLYNEQFF,TGTGCCAGCAGTCTATCCGGGACTACCCTATACAATGAGCAGTTCTTC
TRBV6-1,.,.,TRBJ1-3,CASSEAGTGLGNTIYF,TGTGCCAGCAGTGAAGCAGGCACCGGACTTGGAAACACCATATATTTT
TRBV5-4,.,.,TRBJ1-2,CASSLGIANRAGYTF,TGTGCCAGCAGCTTGGGGATAGCGAACAGGGCTGGCTACACCTTC
TRBV6-1,.,.,TRBJ2-1,CASSEAQGSYNEQFF,TGTGCCAGCAGTGAGGCGCAGGGTTCCTACAATGAGCAGTTCTTC
TRBV18,.,.,TRBJ1-4,CASSPPTGQREKLFF,TGTGCCAGCTCACCACCCACAGGGCAACGCGAAAAACTGTTTTTT
TRBV6-4,.,few,TRBJ1-2,CASSDLESDGYTF,TGTGCCAGCAGTGACTTGGAGTCGGATGGCTACACCTTC
TRBV11-2,.,.,TRBJ1-4,CASSDQGTLFF,TGTGCCAGCAGCGACCAGGGTACACTGTTTTTT
TRBV5-1,TRBD1,.,TRBJ2-7,CASRRDRGTYEQYF,TGCGCCAGCAGGCGGGACAGGGGGACCTACGAGCAGTACTTC
TRBV6-5,.,.,TRBJ2-5,CASSHNKETQYF,TGTGCCAGCAGTCACAACAAAGAGACCCAGTACTTC
TRBV2,TRBD1,.,TRBJ1-2,CASSTTGEYGYTF,TGTGCCAGCAGCACGACAGGGGAATATGGCTACACCTTC
TRBV2,.,.,TRBJ1-4,CATESEEKLFF,TGTGCCACAGAGAGCGAAGAAAAACTGTTTTTT
TRBV28,.,.,TRBJ1-3,CAHSSLPGGTTGNTIYF,TGTGCGCACAGCAGCCTCCCCGGGGGTACCACTGGAAACACCATATATTTT
TRBV28,.,.,TRBJ2-5,CASSLSGETQYF,TGTGCCAGCAGTTTATCCGGGGAGACCCAGTACTTC
TRBV11-2,.,.,TRBJ2-1,CASSLATGFDEQFF,TGTGCCAGCAGCTTAGCGACAGGTTTCGATGAGCAGTTCTTC
TRBV9,TRBD1,.,TRBJ2-5,CASSEGQGALETQYF,TGTGCCAGCAGCGAGGGACAGGGGGCTCTAGAGACCCAGTACTTC
TRBV2,TRBD2,few,TRBJ2-2,CASKAGGSNTGELFF,TGTGCCAGCAAGGCGGGAGGTTCGAACACCGGGGAGCTGTTTTTT
TRBV29-1,TRBD2,.,TRBJ2-1,CSVVGLAGGNNEQFF,TGCAGCGTTGTGGGACTAGCGGGGGGGAACAATGAGCAGTTCTTC
TRBV19,TRBD1,.,TRBJ1-2,CASSRNFRDSYGYTF,TGTGCCAGTAGTCGAAATTTCCGGGACAGCTATGGCTACACCTTC
TRBV7-6,.,.,TRBJ2-3,CASSLVHTDTQYF,TGTGCCAGCAGCTTAGTCCACACAGATACGCAGTATTTT
TRBV28,TRBD2,.,TRBJ2-1,CASSFRSSGLPSYNEQFF,TGTGCCAGCAGTTTTCGCTCTAGCGGCCTACCATCTTACAATGAGCAGTTCTTC
TRBV18,TRBD2,.,TRBJ2-1,CASSTGLAGLYNEQFF,TGTGCCAGCTCAACCGGACTAGCGGGGCTCTACAATGAGCAGTTCTTC
TRBV4-2,TRBD2,.,TRBJ2-1,CASSQVVAGVSSSYNEQFF,TGTGCCAGCAGCCAAGTGGTGGCGGGAGTCTCTAGCTCCTACAATGAGCAGTTCTTC
TRBV6-5,.,.,TRBJ2-7,CASSRGANTYEQYF,TGTGCCAGCAGTAGGGGCGCGAATACCTACGAGCAGTACTTC
TRBV30,.,.,TRBJ2-1,CACTRDIPGGQFF,TGTGCCTGTACCCGGGATATACCCGGGGGGCAGTTCTTC
TRBV9,.,.,TRBJ1-3,CASSYTTGSNSGNTIYF,TGTGCCAGCAGCTATACCACAGGGTCCAACTCTGGAAACACCATATATTTT
TRBV7-8,TRBD2,.,TRBJ2-1,CASSPREDPYNEQFF,TGTGCCAGCAGCCCGCGGGAGGATCCTTACAATGAGCAGTTCTTC
TRBV2,.,.,TRBJ1-1,CASSEEQGIEAFF,TGTGCCAGCAGTGAAGAACAGGGTATAGAAGCTTTCTTT
TRBV7-2,TRBD1,.,TRBJ2-5,CASAKRTGKVETQYF,TGTGCCAGTGCTAAAAGGACAGGGAAAGTAGAGACCCAGTACTTC
TRBV6-5,.,.,TRBJ2-5,CASSYSWQGQETQYF,TGTGCCAGCAGTTACTCATGGCAGGGCCAAGAGACCCAGTACTTC
TRBV7-3,.,.,TRBJ1-1,CASRRGRNTEAFF,TGTGCCAGTAGGCGCGGGAGAAACACTGAAGCTTTCTTT
TRBV7-8,.,.,TRBJ1-1,CASSAVTTEAFF,TGTGCCAGCAGCGCCGTAACAACCGAAGCTTTCTTT
TRBV6-1,.,.,TRBJ1-6,CASSEFSYNSPLHF,TGTGCCAGCAGTGAGTTCAGCTATAATTCACCCCTCCACTTT
TRBV6-5,.,.,TRBJ1-6,CASSSDKQNSPLHF,TGTGCCAGCAGTTCCGACAAGCAGAATTCACCCCTCCACTTT
TRBV11-3,.,.,TRBJ2-1,CASSWPAGKTSNEQFF,TGTGCCAGCAGCTGGCCGGCAGGAAAAACGTCTAATGAGCAGTTCTTC
TRBV4-2,.,.,TRBJ1-2,CASSQVGGIYGYTF,TGTGCCAGCAGCCAAGTCGGGGGGATCTATGGCTACACCTTC
TRBV6-5,TRBD1,.,TRBJ1-4,CASSDYRDRNEKLFF,TGTGCCAGCAGCGACTACCGGGACAGAAATGAAAAACTGTTTTTT
TRBV5-1,.,.,TRBJ2-6,CASNVIRPGGANVLTF,TGCGCCAGCAATGTGATTCGGCCAGGGGGGGCCAACGTCCTGACTTTC
TRBV10-2,TRBD1,.,TRBJ2-7,CASTPLLGQGWDVQYF,TGCGCCAGCACCCCCTTGTTAGGACAGGGGTGGGATGTGCAGTACTTC